Following are 30 T cell receptor beta chains from one sample sequenced in a study of T cells after yellow fever vaccination. MiXCR, run by TCRdb on the 5' RACE reads, gives a single entry per CDR3 protein. Among approximately 12,000 distinct CDR3 sequences listed, under 6% were seen once. Sequences were derived from PBMCs, either bulk or a sorted T-cell subset (CD4+, CD8+, memory, or dextramer-sorted; not recorded which), sampled on the day of the yellow fever booster vaccination. These receptors were taken from a man in his thirties or forties who received the YFV17D yellow fever vaccine.

This clonotype was counted many times. This sequence joins TRBV4-2 and TRBJ1-4, with no clear D. CDR3 size: 15 residues. Germline CDR1 is LGHNA and CDR2 is YNFKEQ. The V and J ends lost 0 bases and 8 bases respectively, with 13 bases between them. CDR3 in DNA: TGTGCCAGCAGCCAAGAAGGAGACAAAAAAGAAAAACTGTTTTTT. Amino acids: CASSQEGDKKEKLFF.

This clonotype was seen repeatedly, ten times or more. The chain uses TRBV6-5 and TRBJ2-7; D possibly uses TRBD1 or TRBD2 (6 bases each). Trimming took 0 bases from V and 7 from J, leaving 16 bases between them. The CDR3 has 15 residues. CDR1 and CDR2 from the germline V gene are MNHEY and SVGAGI. DNA of the CDR3: TGTGCCAGCAGTTACTCGAGAAGAGGGGGGAGGGAGCAGTACTTC. Its protein product is CASSYSRRGGREQYF.

This clonotype was seen ten or more times. The chain links TRBV18 to TRBJ2-2; TRBD1 matches at 7 bases. CDR1 is KGHSH, CDR2 LQKENI, per germline. The CDR3 has 18 amino acids. Trimming at V came to 0 bases and at J to 2 bases, leaving 9 bases not matched to a gene. CDR3 DNA: TGTGCCAGCTCACCACCTCTAGGTACAGGGGCCAACACCGGGGAGCTGTTTTTT. Protein: CASSPPLGTGANTGELFF.

By share, this clonotype counts as medium-sized. The chain uses TRBV30 and TRBJ2-3; D perhaps matches TRBD2 (7 bases). This CDR3 is 17 amino acids long. The germline V gene has CDR1 GTSNPN and CDR2 SVGIG (reference sequence). Trimming removed 2 bases from V and 1 base from J, with 19 bases in between. The CDR3 DNA sequence: TGTGCCTGGAGTCGTCCGAGGGGGGGGAGGCGCACAGATACGCAGTATTTT. Protein sequence: CAWSRPRGGRRTDTQYF. Combining the CDR3 with reference TRBV30 and TRBJ2-3 gives the whole variable domain SQTIHQWPATLVQPVGSPLSLECTVEGTSNPNLYWYRQAAGRGLQLLFYSVGIGQISSEVPQNLSASRPQDRQFILSSKKLLLSDSGFYLCAWSRPRGGRRTDTQYFGPGTRLTVL.

Turning to this clonotype: This may be a read error: a much more frequent sequence differs by one nucleotide. This chain links TRBV2 with TRBJ2-5; D is uncertain. The germline V gene encodes CDR1 SNHLY and CDR2 FYNNEI. The CDR3 runs to 13 residues. The V gene lost 7 bases and the J gene lost 5 bases, with 14 bases spanning the gap. In DNA form, the CDR3 reads TGTGCCAGCAAGAGGCGCCCGGATGAGACCCAGTACTTC. As protein: CASKRRPDETQYF. Combining the CDR3 with reference TRBV2 and TRBJ2-5 gives the whole variable domain EPEVTQTPSHQVTQMGQEVILRCVPISNHLYFYWYRQILGQKVEFLVSFYNNEISEKSEIFDDQFSVERPDGSNFTLKIRSTKLEDSAMYFCASKRRPDETQYFGPGTRLLVL.

This clonotype was observed many times. V gene TRBV10-3 combines with J gene TRBJ1-2; D unresolved. V was trimmed by 3 bases and J by 5 bases, leaving 13 bases between them. The CDR3 extends over 14 amino acids. The germline V gene encodes CDR1 ENHRY and CDR2 SYGVKD. CDR3 sequence: CAISDGLGGYGYTF. For the CDR3, the DNA is TGTGCCATCAGTGATGGTTTAGGAGGATATGGCTACACCTTC.

This clonotype has a count of ten or more. This chain links TRBV3-1 with TRBJ2-3; D is unresolved. Germline CDR1 and CDR2: LGHDT and YNNKEL (reference sequence). CDR3 length: 12 amino acids. Trimming removed 4 bases from V and 6 bases from J, with 8 bases in between. The CDR3 nucleotides read TGTGCCAGCAGCCCCCCCGGGGATACGCAGTATTTT. It encodes CASSPPGDTQYF.

Sample share makes this clonotype medium-sized. This chain uses TRBV4-3 with TRBJ2-4; no definite D call. The germline V gene encodes CDR1 LGHNA and CDR2 YSLEER. Trimming took 0 bases from V and 8 from J, leaving 11 bases between them. This CDR3 is built from 14 residues. The CDR3 DNA is TGCGCCAGCAGCCAAGACAGGCGGTCGGACATTCAGTACTTC. As protein: CASSQDRRSDIQYF.

At least ten counts were recorded for this clonotype. The rearrangement links TRBV3-1 to TRBJ1-2; D is unclear. Germline V gives CDR1 LGHDT, CDR2 YNNKEL (reference sequence). The CDR3 covers 15 residues. The V end lost 4 bases, the J end lost 3 bases, and 15 bases lay between the germline ends. Here the CDR3 DNA reads TGTGCCAGCAGCCCTACCGGGAGAGCAGACTATGGCTACACCTTC. Translated, it gives CASSPTGRADYGYTF.

This clonotype has at least ten counts. The CDR3 region has the DNA TGCAGTGCTAGAGATACGATCGCAGGGGCTGGGGCCAACGTCCTGACTTTC. It yields the protein CSARDTIAGAGANVLTF. The chain has TRBV20-1 and TRBJ2-6; possible D gene TRBD1, 6 bases. The CDR3 is 17 amino acids. Looked up from germline, CDR1 is DFQATT and CDR2 is SNEGSKA (reference sequence). The V end lost 0 bases, the J end lost 2 bases, and 14 bases lay between the germline ends.

This clonotype qualifies as medium-sized. The chain has TRBV4-3 and TRBJ2-1; 9 nucleotides align to TRBD2. Germline trimming cut 0 bases from V and 9 bases from J; bases unmatched to any gene: 6. Germline V CDR1 and CDR2: LGHNA, YSLEER. The CDR3 sequence is 15 residues long. CDR3 sequence reads: CASSQEFAGGTEQFF. Written as DNA, the CDR3 is TGCGCCAGCAGCCAAGAGTTTGCGGGAGGGACTGAGCAGTTCTTC.

This clonotype was observed many times. The CDR3 reads CASSPGQTSTDTQYF. The CDR3 bases are TGTGCCAGCTCACCAGGACAGACTAGCACAGATACGCAGTATTTT. The rearrangement uses TRBV18 and TRBJ2-3, with TRBD1 as a possible D gene (6 bases). Trimming removed 2 bases from V and 0 bases from J, with 9 bases in between. This CDR3 is built from 15 residues. Per the germline V gene, CDR1 is KGHSH and CDR2 is LQKENI.

This clonotype is categorized as medium-sized. The genes are TRBV10-3 and TRBJ1-5; tentative D call: TRBD1 (6 bases). The CDR3 consists of 15 residues. The ends were cut back, 5 bases at V and 0 bases at J, with 11 bases in the middle. Germline V CDR1 and CDR2: ENHRY, SYGVKD. The CDR3 DNA reads TGTGCCATCAGTCGGGACAAGTATAGCAATCAGCCCCAGCATTTT. This encodes CAISRDKYSNQPQHF.

This clonotype was counted ten times or more. The V and J genes are TRBV10-3 and TRBJ2-7, with 8 positions matching TRBD2. V dropped 6 bases and J dropped 11; count of bases not matched to a gene: 12. The CDR3 extends over 13 amino acids. Germline CDR1 reads ENHRY; CDR2 reads SYGVKD. CDR3 DNA sequence: TGTGCCATCAGGGAACTAGCGGATACGAGTGAGTACTTC. Translating gives CAIRELADTSEYF.

In this sample, this clonotype turned up many times. This chain links TRBV2 with TRBJ1-1; D gene uncertain. V gave up 8 bases and J gave up 0 bases, with 19 bases separating them. CDR1 and CDR2 from the germline V gene are SNHLY and FYNNEI. This CDR3 spans 16 amino acids. DNA of the CDR3: TGTGCCAGCCTTCTCGAATCTTCCAGTTTGAACACTGAAGCTTTCTTT. The encoded protein is CASLLESSSLNTEAFF.

Many counts were recorded for this clonotype. V is TRBV30 and J is TRBJ2-2; D might be TRBD2 (6 bases). V was shortened by 8 bases and J by 6 bases, with 13 bases between the two germline ends. This CDR3 has 12 amino acids. Germline CDR1 GTSNPN, CDR2 SVGIG (reference sequence). The CDR3 region is CAGGTGPGELFF. CDR3 DNA: TGTGCCGGCGGGACCGGGCCCGGGGAGCTGTTTTTT.

This clonotype is deemed medium-sized. As DNA, the CDR3 is TGTGCCAGCAGTCTTGAGGGTGAAAAACTGTTTTTT. Protein: CASSLEGEKLFF. The chain recombines TRBV6-1 with TRBJ1-4, with no clear D. V was cut by 5 bases and J by 7 bases, with 8 bases left in between. Germline V gene data show CDR1 as MNHNS and CDR2 as SASEGT. The CDR3 runs 12 residues.

This clonotype has ten or more counts. The rearrangement uses TRBV14 and TRBJ2-3, with D uncertain. Trimming took off 3 bases at V and 5 bases at J, with 12 bases between the two ends. Germline V gives CDR1 SGHDN, CDR2 FVKESK. The CDR3 loop spans 14 amino acids. CDR3: CASSHVLFGDTQYF. The CDR3 DNA reads TGTGCCAGCAGCCACGTTCTTTTTGGAGATACGCAGTATTTT.

The sample holds many counts of this clonotype. V gene TRBV6-2 or TRBV6-3 combines with J gene TRBJ2-5; weak D call: TRBD2 (5 bases). Trimming shortened V by 4 bases and J by 5 bases, and 11 bases separated the two germline ends. The CDR3 spans 13 residues. CDR1 MNHEY and CDR2 SVGEGT come from the germline V gene. The CDR3 loop reads CASSFGRFETQYF. CDR3 bases: TGTGCCAGCAGTTTTGGGAGATTTGAGACCCAGTACTTC.

This clonotype was seen many times. The rearrangement links TRBV3-1 to TRBJ2-7; tentative D call: TRBD2 (5 bases). Trimming pared 4 bases from V and 3 bases from J, leaving 13 bases between. CDR3 size: 14 residues. Looked up from germline, CDR1 is LGHDT and CDR2 is YNNKEL (reference sequence). The CDR3 DNA sequence: TGTGCCAGCAGCCTCCGCAGCGGAGGCTACGAGCAGTACTTC. This translates into CASSLRSGGYEQYF.

This clonotype was seen many times. The chain has TRBV9 and TRBJ2-6, with TRBD1 identical over 7 bases. The CDR3 has 20 amino acids. Trimming cost V 3 bases and J 0 bases; bases outside gene matches: 15. Per the germline V gene, CDR1 is SGDLS and CDR2 is YYNGEE. CDR3 DNA sequence: TGTGCCAGCAGCGAGATGGGACAGCCCACCATCTCCTCTGGGGCCAACGTCCTGACTTTC. This translates into CASSEMGQPTISSGANVLTF.

This clonotype showed up many times. The rearrangement links TRBV7-8 to TRBJ2-7; D remains unclear. This CDR3 region has 13 residues. V was trimmed by 5 bases and J by 4 bases, leaving 12 bases between them. The V gene's germline CDR1 is SGHVS and CDR2 FQNEAQ. CDR3 in amino acids: CASSLGPSYEQYF. The CDR3 nucleotides read TGTGCCAGCAGCCTCGGGCCTAGTTACGAGCAGTACTTC.

This clonotype was recorded at least ten times. The V gene is TRBV24-1, the J gene TRBJ2-1; TRBD2 aligns across 12 bases. Germline-derived CDR1 and CDR2 are KGHDR and SFDVKD. Trimming at V came to 4 bases and at J to 5 bases, leaving 5 bases not matched to a gene. The CDR3 is made up of 16 amino acids. The CDR3 coding sequence is TGTGCCACCAGTGACTCGACTAGCGGGAGAAACAATGAGCAGTTCTTC. Translation: CATSDSTSGRNNEQFF.

By its share, this clonotype is medium-sized (0.01 to 0.1%). The V gene is TRBV15, the J gene TRBJ2-7; 10 positions agree with TRBD2. The junction had 14 bases not matched to a gene; V was cut back by 4 bases and J by 2 bases. The CDR3 spans 18 residues. Germline CDR1 LNHNV, CDR2 YYDKDF (reference sequence). CDR3 DNA: TGTGCCACCAGCACAAGGGCTAGCGGGAGTCGAATGGCCTACGAGCAGTACTTC. Amino acid sequence: CATSTRASGSRMAYEQYF.

Many counts were recorded for this clonotype. The chain joins TRBV11-3 to TRBJ2-3; possibly TRBD2 for D (6 bases). Germline V gene lookup returns CDR1 SGHNT and CDR2 YENEEA. The CDR3 contains 14 residues. Between the trimmed V and J ends, which lost 5 bases and 0 bases, there was a span of 9 bases. The CDR3 protein is CASSPGLSTDTQYF. CDR3 DNA sequence: TGTGCCAGCAGCCCGGGACTTAGCACAGATACGCAGTATTTT.

This clonotype has at least ten counts. The genes are TRBV30 and TRBJ2-6, with 7 bases aligning to TRBD2. Germline lookup yields CDR1 GTSNPN and CDR2 SVGIG (reference sequence). Trimming took 8 bases from V and 1 from J; bases not matched to a gene: 5. The CDR3 consists of 14 residues. The CDR3 reads CARGVGSGANVLTF. The CDR3 DNA is TGTGCCCGGGGGGTTGGGTCTGGGGCCAACGTCCTGACTTTC.

This clonotype appeared many times. The rearrangement joins TRBV5-4 to TRBJ2-2; perhaps TRBD1 as D (6 bases). This CDR3 has 14 amino acids. Trimming cost V 4 bases and J 4 bases, with 11 bases left between them. Germline V lookup: CDR1 SGHNT, CDR2 YYREEE (reference sequence). The chain's CDR3 is CASSLRGSTGELFF. Written as DNA, the CDR3 is TGTGCCAGCAGCCTAAGGGGGAGCACCGGGGAGCTGTTTTTT.

The chain is built from TRBV20-1 and TRBJ2-7; perhaps TRBD2 as D (6 bases). V lost 6 bases, J lost 4 bases, and 16 bases lay in between. This CDR3 region has 13 residues. The germline CDR1 and CDR2 sequences are DFQATT and SNEGSKA (reference sequence). In nucleotides, the CDR3 is TGCAGTGCCACATGGGGGGTTGGGTACGAGCAGTACTTC. Its protein product is CSATWGVGYEQYF.

The J gene is TRBJ2-7, the V gene TRBV7-6, with 7 bases aligning to TRBD1. The CDR3 length is 15 residues. Germline-derived CDR1 and CDR2 are SGHVS and FNYEAQ. V was clipped by 5 bases and J by 4 bases; unmatched bases: 11. The DNA of the CDR3 is TGTGCCAGCAGCCCATCCCAGGGACAGACGTACGAGCAGTACTTC. Its protein product is CASSPSQGQTYEQYF.

The sample holds many counts of this clonotype. The V and J genes are TRBV5-1 and TRBJ2-5; the D call may be TRBD1 or TRBD2 (6 bases each). Per the germline V gene, CDR1 is SGHRS and CDR2 is YFSETQ. Trimming removed 4 bases from V and 5 bases from J, with 15 bases in between. The CDR3 consists of 14 residues. The CDR3 DNA sequence: TGCGCCAGCAGCCCGGCGCAAGGGGGGGAGACCCAGTACTTC. The encoded protein is CASSPAQGGETQYF.